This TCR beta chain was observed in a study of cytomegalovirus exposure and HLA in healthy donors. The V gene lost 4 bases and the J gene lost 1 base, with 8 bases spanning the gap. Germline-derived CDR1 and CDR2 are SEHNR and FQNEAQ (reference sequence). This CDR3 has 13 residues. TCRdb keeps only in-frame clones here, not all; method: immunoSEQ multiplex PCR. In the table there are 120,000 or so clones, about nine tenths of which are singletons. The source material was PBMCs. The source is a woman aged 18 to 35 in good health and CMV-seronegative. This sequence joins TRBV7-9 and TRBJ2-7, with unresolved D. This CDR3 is CASSSPLSYEQYF. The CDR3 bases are TGTGCCAGCAGCTCCCCCCTGTCCTACGAGCAGTACTTC.